The clone carrying this TCR beta chain was recorded only once. Its cognate antigen is unknown. The sample originates from a study of a mutant IDH1 vaccine in newly diagnosed glioma. CDR1 and CDR2 (germline): SEHNR, FQNEAQ (reference sequence). V gave up 0 bases and J gave up 5 bases; unmatched junction bases: 6. CDR3 length equals 16 residues. Indicated time point: week 23, last vaccination. Each dose of the vaccine consisted of 300 ug of mutant IDH1 20-mer peptide, with topical imiquimod. The method was immunoSEQ multiplex PCR; TCRdb's version includes in-frame clones alone and lacks a portion of them. Altogether tens of thousands of clones are present, around 80% being singletons, with the ten largest covering 7.5% to 10%.

Sequencing used PBMCs, obtained from a glioma patient whose treatment included an IDH1 peptide vaccine. The chain recombines TRBV7-9 with TRBJ1-5, with TRBD1 matching over 8 bases. The source of this sequence is a middle-aged woman with glioma. Some clones in this sample may be carry-over from other donors' samples. The CDR3 coding sequence is TGTGCCAGCAGCTTAGCCAGGGGGCGCGTCGATCAGCCCCAGCATTTT. The encoded protein is CASSLARGRVDQPQHF.